The 8 T cell receptor beta chains below come from one sample, sequenced in a study of T-cell reconstitution after alpha-beta-depleted transplantation in children (dated by TCRdb to 2016 to 2018). What this sample's treatment or condition label stands for: allogeneic hematopoietic cell transplantation with graft depleted of TCRalphabeta T cells and CD19 B cells. The protocol used for the library was PCR. Sequencing was carried out with an Illumina HiSeq 2500. TCR library preparation used molecular barcoding, with unique molecular identifiers applied to normalize quantification of the TCRbeta repertoire. TCRdb handled the public reads itself, with Q25 trimming in fastp and clone calling in MiXCR, and kept productive beta chains. Here each entry gathers all rows of one CDR3 protein and keeps the most common genes and DNA. The sample has tens of thousands of distinct CDR3 sequences on record, roughly 46% of them singletons. The ten largest clones represent about 98% of the sample.

The sequencing used PBMCs, mostly from graft donor cells, collected 360 days after TCRalphabeta/CD19-depleted stem cell transplant. The receptors here all came from a male patient under 18 who had a stem cell transplant for acute lymphoblastic leukemia, so the T cells may come from the graft donor.

In its sample, this clonotype was seen a few times. The CDR3 loop reads CASSGTSSSYEQYF. CDR3 sequence (DNA): TGTGCCAGCTCAGGGACGTCTAGCTCCTACGAGCAGTACTTC. The gene calls are TRBV18 and TRBJ2-7, with D perhaps matching TRBD1 or TRBD2 (5 bases each). There are 14 residues in the CDR3. V lost 5 bases and J lost 0, with 11 bases in between. The germline V gene has CDR1 KGHSH and CDR2 LQKENI. The full variable domain, with the rest looked up from reference TRBV18 and TRBJ2-7, is NAGVMQNPRHLVRRRGQEARLRCSPMKGHSHVYWYRQLPEEGLKFMVYLQKENIIDESGMPKERFSAEFPKEGPSILRIQQVVRGDSAAYFCASSGTSSSYEQYFGPGTRLTVT.

This clonotype was found a few times. This rearrangement joins TRBV7-6 to TRBJ2-5, with TRBD2 identical over 7 bases. The CDR3 is 19 residues long. Germline CDR1 SGHVS, CDR2 FNYEAQ. V was clipped by 2 bases and J by 2 bases; unmatched bases: 17. The CDR3 loop reads CASSLPAARGLVIQETQYF. The CDR3 coding sequence is TGTGCCAGCAGCTTACCCGCGGCCAGAGGACTAGTGATACAAGAGACCCAGTACTTC.

This chain joins TRBV9 and TRBJ2-5, with 7 bases matching TRBD2. This CDR3 contains 16 residues. In germline, CDR1 is SGDLS, CDR2 YYNGEE. The ends lost 0 bases at V and 1 base at J; junction bases unmatched: 6. In DNA, the CDR3 is TGTGCCAGCAGCGTAGAGGGAGGGACCTTCCAAGAGACCCAGTACTTC. Translated, it gives CASSVEGGTFQETQYF.

CDR3 DNA: TGTGCCAGCAGTCCCATTCTGGACCACCCCGCCTCCTACGAGCAGTACTTC. Amino acid sequence: CASSPILDHPASYEQYF. V gene TRBV27 combines with J gene TRBJ2-7; D unresolved. CDR1 is MNHEY, CDR2 SMNVEV, per germline (reference sequence). This CDR3 region has 17 residues. Trimming shortened V by 5 bases and J by 0 bases, and 20 bases separated the two germline ends.

The gene calls are TRBV4-3 and TRBJ2-1; no clear D. The germline gives CDR1 LGHNA, CDR2 YSLEER. The CDR3 loop spans 12 amino acids. The germline V and J ends were trimmed by 5 bases and 10 bases, with 12 bases remaining between them. CDR3 loop: CASSADLREQFF. CDR3 in DNA: TGCGCCAGCAGCGCGGACCTTCGGGAGCAGTTCTTC.

This clonotype has just a few counts. V is TRBV6-5 and J is TRBJ2-1; tentative D call: TRBD2 (5 bases). The CDR3 loop spans 10 amino acids. Trimming removed 9 bases from V and 14 bases from J, with 14 bases in between. Looked up from germline, CDR1 is MNHEY and CDR2 is SVGAGI. CDR3 coding DNA: TGTGCCAGGATTGGAGCGAGGGAGTTCTTC. Translating gives CARIGAREFF.

This clonotype occurred a few times. The J gene is TRBJ1-5, the V gene TRBV2; TRBD1 aligns across 7 bases. Germline V gene sequence: CDR1 SNHLY, CDR2 FYNNEI. Unmatched junction bases numbered 7, after V lost 6 bases and J lost 2 bases. The CDR3 spans 15 residues. In nucleotides, the CDR3 is TGTGCCAGCAGCCAGACAGGGCTTGGCAATCAGCCCCAGCATTTT. Translation gives CASSQTGLGNQPQHF.

A few counts support this clonotype. V gene TRBV20-1 combines with J gene TRBJ1-1; 7 bases fit TRBD1. Germline V lookup: CDR1 DFQATT, CDR2 SNEGSKA (reference sequence). This CDR3 has 12 residues. Trimming at V came to 4 bases and at J to 3 bases, leaving 2 bases not matched to a gene. Here the CDR3 reads CSATRGDTEAFF. CDR3 sequence (DNA): TGCAGTGCTACCAGGGGGGACACTGAAGCTTTCTTT.